This T cell receptor (beta chain) is from a study of response to subunit inactivated influenza vaccine (dated by TCRdb to 2016 to 2019). A note on the overall study: Deep quantitative profiling of the T cell receptor repertoire was used in the study to follow responses to a trivalent subunit inactivated influenza vaccine.

What the work shows at the level of the full study, not this receptor alone: The authors proposed that each seasonal influenza vaccination may bring in only a limited number of new T cells.

Library method: RT-PCR. Sequencing was performed on an Illumina HiSeq 2500. TCRdb passed the public sequencing reads through fastp at Q25 and MiXCR, retaining productive beta sequences. When rows share a CDR3 protein, they turn into one entry using the most common DNA and genes. Present in this sample are hundreds of thousands of distinct CDR3 sequences, 14% of which were seen just once. The ten biggest clones cover 7.5% to 8% of the sample. With respect to this clonotype: Which antigen it targets is not known. No much larger clonotype is one base removed from it; base qualities were not supplied.

The sequences come from PBMCs from blood, collected less than 15 days before vaccination. The TCR originated in a man over 45 who received an inactivated influenza vaccine. Donor details come from another sample of the same person, matched by shared clones.

The CDR3 here reads CASSPRQEETQYF. In nucleotide form, the sequence is TGTGCCAGCTCACCACGACAGGAAGAGACCCAGTACTTC. This chain joins TRBV18 to TRBJ2-5, and perhaps TRBD1 as D gene, on 6 matching bases. The CDR3 spans 13 residues, from the cysteine through the phenylalanine. CDR3 DNA only is kept here, 39 bases in frame from base 1. CDR1 and CDR2, looked up from the germline V gene, are KGHSH and LQKENI. Deletion took 1 base off V and 3 bases off J, with a span of 6 bases between the germline ends.